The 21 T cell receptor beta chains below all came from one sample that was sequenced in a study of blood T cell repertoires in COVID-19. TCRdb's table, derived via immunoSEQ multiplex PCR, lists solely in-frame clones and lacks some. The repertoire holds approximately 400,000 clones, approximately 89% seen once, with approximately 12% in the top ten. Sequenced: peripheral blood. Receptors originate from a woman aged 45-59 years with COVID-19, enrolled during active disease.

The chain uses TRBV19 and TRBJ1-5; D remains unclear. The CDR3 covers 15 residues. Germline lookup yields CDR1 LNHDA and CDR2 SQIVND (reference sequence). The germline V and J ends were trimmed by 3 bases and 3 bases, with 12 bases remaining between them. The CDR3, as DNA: TGTGCCAGTAGTATGGTACCGGGGTCCAATCAGCCCCAGCATTTT. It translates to CASSMVPGSNQPQHF.

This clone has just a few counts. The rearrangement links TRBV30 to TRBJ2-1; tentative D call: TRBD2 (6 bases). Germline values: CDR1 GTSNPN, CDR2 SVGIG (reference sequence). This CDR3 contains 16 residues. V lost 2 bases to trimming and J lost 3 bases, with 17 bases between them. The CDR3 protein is CAWSLEGTGLYNEQFF. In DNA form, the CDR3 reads TGTGCCTGGAGTCTGGAGGGAACGGGGCTCTACAATGAGCAGTTCTTC.

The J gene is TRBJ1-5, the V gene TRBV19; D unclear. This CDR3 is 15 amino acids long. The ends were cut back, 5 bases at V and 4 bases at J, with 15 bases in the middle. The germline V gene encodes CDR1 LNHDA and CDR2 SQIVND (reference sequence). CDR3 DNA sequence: TGTGCCAGTAGTTTCGTGACTGATGGGAATCAGCCCCAGCATTTT. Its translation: CASSFVTDGNQPQHF.

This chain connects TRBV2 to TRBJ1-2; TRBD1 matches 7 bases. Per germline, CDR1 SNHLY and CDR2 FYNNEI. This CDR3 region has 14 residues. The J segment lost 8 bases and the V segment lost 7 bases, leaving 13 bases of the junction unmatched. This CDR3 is CASTMSRGTAGYTF. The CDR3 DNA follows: TGTGCCAGCACAATGTCCAGGGGGACAGCGGGCTACACCTTC.

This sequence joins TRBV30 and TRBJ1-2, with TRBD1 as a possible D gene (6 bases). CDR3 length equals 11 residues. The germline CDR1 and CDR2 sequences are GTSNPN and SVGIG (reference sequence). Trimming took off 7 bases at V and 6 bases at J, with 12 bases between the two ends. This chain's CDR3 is CASKAGDGYTF. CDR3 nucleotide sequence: TGTGCCTCCAAGGCAGGGGATGGCTACACCTTC.

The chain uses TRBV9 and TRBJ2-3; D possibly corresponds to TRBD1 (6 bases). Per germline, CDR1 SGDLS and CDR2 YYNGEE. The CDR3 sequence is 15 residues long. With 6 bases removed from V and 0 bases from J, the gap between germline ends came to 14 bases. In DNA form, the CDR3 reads TGTGCCAGCACCCTAGGGGGAGCAAGCACAGATACGCAGTATTTT. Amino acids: CASTLGGASTDTQYF.

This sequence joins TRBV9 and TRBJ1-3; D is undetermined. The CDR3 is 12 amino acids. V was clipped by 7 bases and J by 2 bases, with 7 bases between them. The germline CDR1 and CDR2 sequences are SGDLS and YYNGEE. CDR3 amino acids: CASRGTGNTIYF. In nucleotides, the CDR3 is TGTGCCAGCCGGGGAACTGGAAACACCATATATTTT. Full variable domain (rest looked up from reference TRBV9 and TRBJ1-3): DSGVTQTPKHLITATGQRVTLRCSPRSGDLSVYWYQQSLDQGLQFLIQYYNGEERAKGNILERFSAQQFPDLHSELNLSSLELGDSALYFCASRGTGNTIYFGEGSWLTVV.

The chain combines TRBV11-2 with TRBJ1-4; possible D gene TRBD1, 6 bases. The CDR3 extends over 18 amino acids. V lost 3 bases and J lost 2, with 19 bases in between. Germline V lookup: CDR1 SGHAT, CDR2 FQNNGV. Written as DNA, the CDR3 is TGTGCCAGCAGCTTGAGGGGACGGGGGGCGAGGACTAATGAAAAACTGTTTTTT. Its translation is CASSLRGRGARTNEKLFF. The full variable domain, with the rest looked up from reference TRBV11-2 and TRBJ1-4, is EAGVAQSPRYKIIEKRQSVAFWCNPISGHATLYWYQQILGQGPKLLIQFQNNGVVDDSQLPKDRFSAERLKGVDSTLKIQPAKLEDSAVYLCASSLRGRGARTNEKLFFGSGTQLSVL.

CDR3: CASSLGPGFTDTQYF. CDR3 DNA sequence: TGCGCCAGCAGCTTGGGCCCGGGGTTCACAGATACGCAGTATTTT. The chain is built from TRBV5-1 and TRBJ2-3, with D tentatively TRBD2 (5 bases). The CDR3 runs 15 residues. Germline loops: CDR1 SGHRS, CDR2 YFSETQ. The germline V and J ends were trimmed by 0 bases and 2 bases, with 10 bases remaining between them.

Written as DNA, the CDR3 is TGTGCCAGCAGCTCCCCTGGACAGGGGAGGAACGAGCAGTACTTC. Translation: CASSSPGQGRNEQYF. The rearrangement joins TRBV6-5 to TRBJ2-7; 9 bases agree with TRBD1. Germline V CDR1 and CDR2: MNHEY, SVGAGI. The V and J ends lost 6 bases and 5 bases, in that order; junction bases with no gene match: 11. The CDR3 covers 15 residues.

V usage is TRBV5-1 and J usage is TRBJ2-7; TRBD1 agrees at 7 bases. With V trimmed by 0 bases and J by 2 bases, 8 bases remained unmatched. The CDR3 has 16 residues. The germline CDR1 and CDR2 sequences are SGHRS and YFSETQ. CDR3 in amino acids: CASSLARDRDTYEQYF. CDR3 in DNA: TGCGCCAGCAGCTTGGCTCGAGACAGGGACACCTACGAGCAGTACTTC.

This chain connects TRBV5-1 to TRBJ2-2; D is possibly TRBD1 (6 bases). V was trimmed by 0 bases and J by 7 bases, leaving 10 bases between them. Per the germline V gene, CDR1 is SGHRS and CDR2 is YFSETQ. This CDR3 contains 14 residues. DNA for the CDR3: TGCGCCAGCAGCTTGGACAGGGTCGGCGGGGAGCTGTTTTTT. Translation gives CASSLDRVGGELFF.

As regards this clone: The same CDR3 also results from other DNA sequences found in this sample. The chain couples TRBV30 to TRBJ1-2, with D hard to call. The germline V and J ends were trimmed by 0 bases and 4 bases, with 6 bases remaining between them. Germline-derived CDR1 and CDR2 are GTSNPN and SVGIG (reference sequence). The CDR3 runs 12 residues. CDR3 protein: CAWSVGGYGYTF. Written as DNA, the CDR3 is TGTGCCTGGAGTGTAGGCGGCTATGGCTACACCTTC.

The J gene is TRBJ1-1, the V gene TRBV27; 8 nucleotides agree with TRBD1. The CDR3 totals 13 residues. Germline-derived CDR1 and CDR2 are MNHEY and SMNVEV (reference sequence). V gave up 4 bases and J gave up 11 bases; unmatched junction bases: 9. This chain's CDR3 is CASSWGTGGEAFF. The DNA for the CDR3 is TGTGCCAGCAGTTGGGGGACAGGCGGCGAGGCTTTCTTT.

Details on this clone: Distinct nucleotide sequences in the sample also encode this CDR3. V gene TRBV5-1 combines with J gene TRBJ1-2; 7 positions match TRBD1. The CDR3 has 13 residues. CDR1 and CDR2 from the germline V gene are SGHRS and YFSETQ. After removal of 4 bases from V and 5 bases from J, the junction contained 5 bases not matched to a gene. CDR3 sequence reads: CASSPGQNYGYTF. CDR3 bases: TGCGCCAGCAGCCCGGGACAGAATTATGGCTACACCTTC.

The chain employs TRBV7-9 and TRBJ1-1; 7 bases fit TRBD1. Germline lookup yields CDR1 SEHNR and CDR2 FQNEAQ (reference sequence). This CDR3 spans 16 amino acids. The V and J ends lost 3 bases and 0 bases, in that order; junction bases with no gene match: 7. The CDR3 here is CASSFDRTGVNTEAFF. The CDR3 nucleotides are TGTGCCAGCAGCTTTGATCGAACAGGGGTGAACACTGAAGCTTTCTTT.

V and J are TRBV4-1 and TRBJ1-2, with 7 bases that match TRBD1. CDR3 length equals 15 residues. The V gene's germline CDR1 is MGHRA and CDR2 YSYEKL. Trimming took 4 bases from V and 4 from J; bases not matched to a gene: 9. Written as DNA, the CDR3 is TGCGCCAGCAGCCTGACCCAGGGGGTAACCTATGGCTACACCTTC. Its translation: CASSLTQGVTYGYTF.

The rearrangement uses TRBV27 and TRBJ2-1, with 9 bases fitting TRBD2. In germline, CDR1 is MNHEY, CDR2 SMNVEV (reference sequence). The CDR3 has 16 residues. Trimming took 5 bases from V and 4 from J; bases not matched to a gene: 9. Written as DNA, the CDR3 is TGTGCCAGCAGTGGGGCGGGGGGGCCAGGTTACAATGAGCAGTTCTTC. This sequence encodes CASSGAGGPGYNEQFF.

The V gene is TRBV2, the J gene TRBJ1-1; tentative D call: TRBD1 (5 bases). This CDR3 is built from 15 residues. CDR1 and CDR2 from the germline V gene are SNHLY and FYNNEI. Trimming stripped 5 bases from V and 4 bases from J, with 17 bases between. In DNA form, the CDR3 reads TGTGCCAGCAGTTTGGGTAGGCCGGGGGGCACTGAAGCTTTCTTT. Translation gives CASSLGRPGGTEAFF.

CDR3 loop: CASLRGRANYGYTF. Here the CDR3 DNA reads TGTGCCAGCTTAAGGGGGAGGGCTAACTATGGCTACACCTTC. The chain employs TRBV2 and TRBJ1-2; TRBD1 might be the D (6 bases). This CDR3 has 14 residues. V was clipped by 8 bases and J by 0 bases, with 13 bases between them. Germline V gene lookup returns CDR1 SNHLY and CDR2 FYNNEI. The whole variable domain, remainder taken from reference TRBV2 and TRBJ1-2, is EPEVTQTPSHQVTQMGQEVILRCVPISNHLYFYWYRQILGQKVEFLVSFYNNEISEKSEIFDDQFSVERPDGSNFTLKIRSTKLEDSAMYFCASLRGRANYGYTFGSGTRLTVV.

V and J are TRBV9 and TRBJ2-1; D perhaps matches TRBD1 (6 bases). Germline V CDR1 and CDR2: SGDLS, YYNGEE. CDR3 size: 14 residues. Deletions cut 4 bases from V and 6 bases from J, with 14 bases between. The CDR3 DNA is TGTGCCAGCAGCCCTCATACAGGGTTCAATGAGCAGTTCTTC. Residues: CASSPHTGFNEQFF.